The 4 T cell receptor beta chains reported below all come from one sample, sequenced in a study of cytotoxic CD8 clonotypes in ibrutinib-treated CLL (dated by TCRdb to about 2021). To prepare the library, the immunoSEQ multiplex PCR assay was applied. TCRdb's version of the immuneACCESS table is confined to in-frame rearrangements and falls short of the full clone set. An unresolved V gene accounts for under half of the shortfall where checked; the remainder is of unknown origin. The sample table holds 40,000 or so clones, of which nearly 70% were seen once. About 13% of the sample is taken by the ten largest. This specimen's time point label, interpreted: about twelve months on ibrutinib. This specimen was PBMCs, taken after 12 months of ibrutinib treatment. The receptors come from a human donor with chronic lymphocytic leukemia.

In this sample, this clone turned up a few times. The chain couples TRBV5-1 to TRBJ2-7; no firm D call. The CDR3 is made up of 13 amino acids. V lost 1 base and J 1 base, leaving 6 bases between the germline ends. Germline lookup yields CDR1 SGHRS and CDR2 YFSETQ. In DNA, the CDR3 is TGCGCCAGCAGCTTGATGGGGTCCTACGAGCAGTACTTC. Its translation is CASSLMGSYEQYF.

The chain couples TRBV10-3 to TRBJ2-1; 9 bases agree with TRBD2. Germline V gene lookup returns CDR1 ENHRY and CDR2 SYGVKD. The ends lost 3 bases at V and 0 bases at J; junction bases unmatched: 3. The CDR3 is 16 amino acids. CDR3 residues: CAISDPTSGSYNEQFF. In DNA, the CDR3 is TGTGCCATCAGTGACCCGACTAGCGGCTCCTACAATGAGCAGTTCTTC.

This clone was seen only a few times. This sequence joins TRBV6-6 and TRBJ1-5; perhaps TRBD1 as D (6 bases). V lost 6 bases and J lost 6, with 18 bases in between. Germline-derived CDR1 and CDR2 are MNHNY and SVGAGI (reference sequence). There are 15 residues in the CDR3. The chain's CDR3 is CASSTRDKLGQPQHF. The CDR3 DNA is TGTGCCAGCAGCACCCGGGACAAACTTGGTCAGCCCCAGCATTTT.

The V gene is TRBV9, the J gene TRBJ1-3; D ambiguous. The germline V gene encodes CDR1 SGDLS and CDR2 YYNGEE. This CDR3 region has 16 residues. The V and J ends lost 2 bases and 0 bases respectively, with 12 bases between them. In nucleotides, the CDR3 is TGTGCCAGCAGCGTGAAGGTTGGGAGCTCTGGAAACACCATATATTTT. It codes for CASSVKVGSSGNTIYF. Variable domain in full (rest from reference TRBV9 and TRBJ1-3): DSGVTQTPKHLITATGQRVTLRCSPRSGDLSVYWYQQSLDQGLQFLIQYYNGEERAKGNILERFSAQQFPDLHSELNLSSLELGDSALYFCASSVKVGSSGNTIYFGEGSWLTVV.